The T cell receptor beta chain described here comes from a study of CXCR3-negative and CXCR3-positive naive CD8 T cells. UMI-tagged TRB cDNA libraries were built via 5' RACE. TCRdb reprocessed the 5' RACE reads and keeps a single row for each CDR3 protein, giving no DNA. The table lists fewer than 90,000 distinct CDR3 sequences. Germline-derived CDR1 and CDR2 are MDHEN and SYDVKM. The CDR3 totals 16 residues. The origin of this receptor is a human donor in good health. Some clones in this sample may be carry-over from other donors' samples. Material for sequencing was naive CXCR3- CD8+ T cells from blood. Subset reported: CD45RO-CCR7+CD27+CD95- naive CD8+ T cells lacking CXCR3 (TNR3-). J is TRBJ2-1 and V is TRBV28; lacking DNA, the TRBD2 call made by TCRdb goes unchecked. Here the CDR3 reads CASSPKTSGPYNEQFF.